Following are 2 T cell receptor beta chains from one sample sequenced in a study of identical twins. TCRdb independently ran MiXCR on the 5' RACE reads; one entry per CDR3 protein. The data contain hundreds of thousands of distinct CDR3 sequences, approximately 22% of them singletons. Separately, the same data were catalogued under a study of T cells expressing NK-cell markers.

The sample was PBMCs. The receptors come from a woman between 18 and 30 years old in good health.

Many counts were recorded for this clonotype. The rearrangement links TRBV5-1 to TRBJ2-7; tentatively, D is TRBD2 (7 bases). The germline V gene encodes CDR1 SGHRS and CDR2 YFSETQ. This CDR3 region has 14 residues. V dropped 4 bases and J dropped 5 bases, with 16 bases sitting between them. Here the CDR3 DNA reads TGCGCCAGCAGCAACGTTGGGGGGGGCAACGAGCAGTACTTC. As protein: CASSNVGGGNEQYF.

This clonotype was recorded a few times. The chain links TRBV5-1 to TRBJ2-7, with 8 positions matching TRBD1. V lost 3 bases to trimming and J lost 5 bases; unmatched junction nucleotides: 7. Germline CDR1 reads SGHRS; CDR2 reads YFSETQ. The CDR3 is 14 amino acids. This CDR3 is CASSSWTGRNEQYF. The CDR3 bases are TGCGCCAGCAGCTCCTGGACAGGGAGGAACGAGCAGTACTTC.